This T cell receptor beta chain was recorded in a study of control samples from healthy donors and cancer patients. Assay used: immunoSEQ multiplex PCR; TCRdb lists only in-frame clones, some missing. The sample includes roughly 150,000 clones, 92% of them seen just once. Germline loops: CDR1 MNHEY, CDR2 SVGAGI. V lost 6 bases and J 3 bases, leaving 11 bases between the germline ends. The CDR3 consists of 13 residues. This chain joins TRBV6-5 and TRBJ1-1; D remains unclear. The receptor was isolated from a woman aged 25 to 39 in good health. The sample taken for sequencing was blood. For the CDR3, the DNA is TGTGCCAGCAGCGGACGTTCTCACACTGAAGCTTTCTTT. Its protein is CASSGRSHTEAFF.